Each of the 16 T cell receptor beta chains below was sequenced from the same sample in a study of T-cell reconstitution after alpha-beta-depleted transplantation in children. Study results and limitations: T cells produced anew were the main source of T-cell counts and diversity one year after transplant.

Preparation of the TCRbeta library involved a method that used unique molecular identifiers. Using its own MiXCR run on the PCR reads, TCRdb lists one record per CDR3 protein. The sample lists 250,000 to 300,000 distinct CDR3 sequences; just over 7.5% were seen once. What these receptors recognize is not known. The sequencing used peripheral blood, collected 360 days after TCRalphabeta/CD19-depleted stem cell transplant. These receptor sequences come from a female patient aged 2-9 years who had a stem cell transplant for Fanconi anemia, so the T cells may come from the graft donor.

CDR3 sequence (DNA): TGTGCCAGCAGTGAAGGGACTAGCGGGAGAGATACGCAGTATTTT. Translated: CASSEGTSGRDTQYF. The chain combines TRBV2 with TRBJ2-3, with 13 positions matching TRBD2. V shed 1 base, J shed 5 bases, and the junction held 0 bases outside the gene matches. CDR1 and CDR2 (germline): SNHLY, FYNNEI. There are 15 residues in the CDR3.

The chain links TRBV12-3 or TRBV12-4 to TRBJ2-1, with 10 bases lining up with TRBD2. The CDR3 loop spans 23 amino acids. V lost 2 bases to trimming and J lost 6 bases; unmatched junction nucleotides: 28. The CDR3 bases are TGTGCCAGCAGTTTAAGGCAATTCAGCGGTCTAGCGGGAGTCAATCTACTCAGCAATGAGCAGTTCTTC. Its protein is CASSLRQFSGLAGVNLLSNEQFF.

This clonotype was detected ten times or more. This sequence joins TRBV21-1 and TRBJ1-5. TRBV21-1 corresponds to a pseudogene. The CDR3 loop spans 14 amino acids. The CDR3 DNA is TGTGCCAGCAGCAAAAGGGCAGGCTTACGGCCCCAGCATTTT. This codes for CASSKRAGLRPQHF.

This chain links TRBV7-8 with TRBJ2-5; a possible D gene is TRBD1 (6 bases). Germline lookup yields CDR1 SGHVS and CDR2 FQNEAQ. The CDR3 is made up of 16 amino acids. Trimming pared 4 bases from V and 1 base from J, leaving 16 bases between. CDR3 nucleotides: TGTGCCAGCAGCTCCCGGGTACAGGGTTTCCAAGAGACCCAGTACTTC. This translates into CASSSRVQGFQETQYF.

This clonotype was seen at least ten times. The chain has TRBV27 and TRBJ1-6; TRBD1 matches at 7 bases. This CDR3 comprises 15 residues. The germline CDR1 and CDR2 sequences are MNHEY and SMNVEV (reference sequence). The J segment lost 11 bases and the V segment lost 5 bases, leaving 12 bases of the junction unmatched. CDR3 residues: CASSTPKGAVTPLHF. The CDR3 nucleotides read TGTGCCAGCAGTACCCCAAAGGGGGCTGTTACACCCCTCCACTTT.

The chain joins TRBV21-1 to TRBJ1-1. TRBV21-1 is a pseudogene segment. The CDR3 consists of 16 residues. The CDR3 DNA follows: TGTGCCAGCAGCAAATTGAACGTTCAACAAAACACTGAAGCTTTCTTT. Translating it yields CASSKLNVQQNTEAFF.

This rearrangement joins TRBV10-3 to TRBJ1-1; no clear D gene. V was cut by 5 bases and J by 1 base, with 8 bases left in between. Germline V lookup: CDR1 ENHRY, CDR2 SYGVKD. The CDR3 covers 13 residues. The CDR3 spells CAISPWPNTEAFF. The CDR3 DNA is TGTGCCATCAGTCCCTGGCCGAACACTGAAGCTTTCTTT.

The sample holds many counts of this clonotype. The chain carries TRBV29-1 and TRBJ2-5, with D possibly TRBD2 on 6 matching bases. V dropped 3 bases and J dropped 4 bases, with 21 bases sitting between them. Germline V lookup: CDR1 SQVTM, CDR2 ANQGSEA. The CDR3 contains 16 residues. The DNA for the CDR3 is TGCAGCGTTGACAGATTCGTTAGGCAGGGAGGAGAGACCCAGTACTTC. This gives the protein CSVDRFVRQGGETQYF.

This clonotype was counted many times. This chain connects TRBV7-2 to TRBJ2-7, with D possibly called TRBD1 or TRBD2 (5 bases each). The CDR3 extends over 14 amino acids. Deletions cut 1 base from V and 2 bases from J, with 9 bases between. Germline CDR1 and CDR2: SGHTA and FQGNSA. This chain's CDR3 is CASSLGGTPYEQYF. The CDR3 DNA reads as TGTGCCAGCAGCTTAGGAGGGACCCCCTACGAGCAGTACTTC.

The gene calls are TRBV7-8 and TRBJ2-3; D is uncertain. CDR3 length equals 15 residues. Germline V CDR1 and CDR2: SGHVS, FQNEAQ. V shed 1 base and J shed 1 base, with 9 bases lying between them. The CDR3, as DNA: TGTGCCAGCAGCTTAGTTGATGGGCGCACAGATACGCAGTATTTT. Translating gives CASSLVDGRTDTQYF.

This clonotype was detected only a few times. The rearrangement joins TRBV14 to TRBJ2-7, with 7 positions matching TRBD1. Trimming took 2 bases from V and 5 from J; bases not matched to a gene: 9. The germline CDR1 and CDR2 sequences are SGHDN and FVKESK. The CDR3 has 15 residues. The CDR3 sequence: CASSQLQGIGDEQYF. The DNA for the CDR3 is TGTGCCAGCAGCCAATTACAGGGGATCGGGGACGAGCAGTACTTC.

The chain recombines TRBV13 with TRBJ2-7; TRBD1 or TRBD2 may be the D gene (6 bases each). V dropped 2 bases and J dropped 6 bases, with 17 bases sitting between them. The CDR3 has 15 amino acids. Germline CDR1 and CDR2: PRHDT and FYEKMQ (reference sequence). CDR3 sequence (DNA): TGTGCCAGCAGCTTAAAAGGCAGCGAGGGGGGCGAGCAGTACGTC. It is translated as CASSLKGSEGGEQYV.

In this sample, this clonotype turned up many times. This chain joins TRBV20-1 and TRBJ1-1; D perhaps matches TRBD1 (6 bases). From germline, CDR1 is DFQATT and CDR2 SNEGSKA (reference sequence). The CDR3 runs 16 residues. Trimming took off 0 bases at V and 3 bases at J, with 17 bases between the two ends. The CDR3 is CSAREFGTEGDTEAFF. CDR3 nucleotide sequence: TGCAGTGCTAGAGAGTTCGGCACCGAGGGGGACACTGAAGCTTTCTTT.

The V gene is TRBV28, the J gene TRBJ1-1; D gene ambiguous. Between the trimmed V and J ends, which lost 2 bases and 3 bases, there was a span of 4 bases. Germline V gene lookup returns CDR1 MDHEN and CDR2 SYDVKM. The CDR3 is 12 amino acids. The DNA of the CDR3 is TGTGCCAGCAGTTTAAAGTACACTGAAGCTTTCTTT. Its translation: CASSLKYTEAFF.

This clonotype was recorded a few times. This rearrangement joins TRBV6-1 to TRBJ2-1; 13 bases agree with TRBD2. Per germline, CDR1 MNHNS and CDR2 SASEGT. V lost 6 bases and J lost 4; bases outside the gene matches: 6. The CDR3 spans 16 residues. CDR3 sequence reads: CASRGLLAGGYNEQFF. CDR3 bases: TGTGCCAGCAGGGGATTACTAGCGGGGGGGTACAATGAGCAGTTCTTC.

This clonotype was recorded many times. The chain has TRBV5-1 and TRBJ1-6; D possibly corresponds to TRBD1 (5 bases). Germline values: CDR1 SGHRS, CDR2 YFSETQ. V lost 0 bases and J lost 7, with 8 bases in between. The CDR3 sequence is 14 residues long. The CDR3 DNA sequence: TGCGCCAGCAGCTTGGACAGGTTCAATTCACCCCTCCACTTT. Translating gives CASSLDRFNSPLHF.